The clone carrying this TCR beta chain was picked up many times. What it binds is unknown. Germline V lookup: CDR1 ENHRY, CDR2 SYGVKD. V shed 0 bases and J shed 3 bases, with 3 bases lying between them. CDR3 size: 12 residues. These data belong to a study of response to subunit inactivated influenza vaccine. Each CDR3 protein gets one entry after TCRdb re-called the RT-PCR reads with MiXCR. The table records around 850,000 distinct CDR3 sequences, about a fifth of them present only once. Study-wide results and limits: Authors suggested each seasonal flu vaccination may recruit only limited numbers of new T cells.

The sequence was collected from a man aged 50 to 60 who received an inactivated influenza vaccine. J is TRBJ2-7 and V is TRBV10-3; D ambiguous. Sample: PBMCs from blood, taken 5 days after vaccination. CDR3 DNA: TGTGCCATCAGTGAGTCGAGCTACGAGCAGTACTTC. Translated: CAISESSYEQYF.